The subject of this entry is one T cell receptor (beta chain). Antigen specificity is unknown. This sample stems from a study of blood T cells in healthy people across ages. It was with a sample-barcoded 5' primer and a J-beta primer mix that a second PCR of roughly 7 to 12 cycles was run. TCRdb recomputed calls from the 5' RACE reads with MiXCR, one row per CDR3 protein. The sample holds hundreds of thousands of distinct CDR3 sequences; about 53% are singletons and the top ten take approximately 40%. Germline V lookup: CDR1 SGHRS, CDR2 YFSETQ. The CDR3 runs to 15 residues. J lost 3 bases, V lost 4 bases, and 7 bases had no gene match. Study-level points and caveats: Roughly linear age-related decline in beta diversity appeared, significant by age 40.

This TCR was sampled from a man aged 60 to 69 in good health. The V and J genes are TRBV5-1 and TRBJ2-1; 7 bases fit TRBD1. The sequenced material came from blood. The CDR3 DNA reads TGCGCCAGCAGCCAAGGGACAGACTTCTACAATGAGCAGTTCTTC. Translating gives CASSQGTDFYNEQFF.